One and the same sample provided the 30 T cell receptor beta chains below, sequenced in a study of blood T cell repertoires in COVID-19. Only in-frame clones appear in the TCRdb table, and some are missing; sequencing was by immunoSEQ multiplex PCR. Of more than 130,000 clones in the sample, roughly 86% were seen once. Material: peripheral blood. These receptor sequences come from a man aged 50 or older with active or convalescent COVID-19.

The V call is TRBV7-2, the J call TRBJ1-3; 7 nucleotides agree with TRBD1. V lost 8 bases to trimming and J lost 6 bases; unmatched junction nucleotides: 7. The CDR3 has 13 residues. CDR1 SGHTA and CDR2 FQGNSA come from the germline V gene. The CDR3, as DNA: TGTGCCAGCGGAGGACAGGCGGAAAACACCATATATTTT. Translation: CASGGQAENTIYF.

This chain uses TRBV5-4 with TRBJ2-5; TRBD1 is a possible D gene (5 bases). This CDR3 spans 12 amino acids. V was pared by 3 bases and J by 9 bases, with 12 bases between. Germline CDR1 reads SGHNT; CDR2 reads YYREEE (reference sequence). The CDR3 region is CASSSDKGAQYF. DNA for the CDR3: TGTGCCAGCAGCTCCGACAAAGGGGCCCAGTACTTC.

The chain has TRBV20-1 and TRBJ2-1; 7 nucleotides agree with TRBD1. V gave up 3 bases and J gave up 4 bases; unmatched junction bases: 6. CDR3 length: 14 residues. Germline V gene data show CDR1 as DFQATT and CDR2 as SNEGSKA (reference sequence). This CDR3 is CSASGETGYNEQFF. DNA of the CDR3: TGCAGTGCTAGTGGGGAGACAGGGTACAATGAGCAGTTCTTC.

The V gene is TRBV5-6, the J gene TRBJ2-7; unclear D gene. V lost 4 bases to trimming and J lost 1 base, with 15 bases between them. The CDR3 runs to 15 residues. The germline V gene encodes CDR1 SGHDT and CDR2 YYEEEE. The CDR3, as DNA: TGTGCCAGCAGCCCCAGTGGGTGGCGGTCCTACGAGCAGTACTTC. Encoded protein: CASSPSGWRSYEQYF.

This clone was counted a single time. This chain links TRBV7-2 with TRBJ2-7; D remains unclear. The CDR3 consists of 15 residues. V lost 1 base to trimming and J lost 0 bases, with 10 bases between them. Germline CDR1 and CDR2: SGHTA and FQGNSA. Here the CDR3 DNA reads TGTGCCAGCAGCTTAGTAGAATCCCCCTCCTACGAGCAGTACTTC. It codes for CASSLVESPSYEQYF.

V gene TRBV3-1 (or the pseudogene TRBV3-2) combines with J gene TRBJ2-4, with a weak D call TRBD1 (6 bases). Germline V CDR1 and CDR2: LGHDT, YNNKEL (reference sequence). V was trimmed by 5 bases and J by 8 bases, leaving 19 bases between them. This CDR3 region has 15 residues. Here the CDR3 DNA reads TGTGCCAGCAGCTCCCGGGACACCACAGCGGACATTCAGTACTTC. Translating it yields CASSSRDTTADIQYF.

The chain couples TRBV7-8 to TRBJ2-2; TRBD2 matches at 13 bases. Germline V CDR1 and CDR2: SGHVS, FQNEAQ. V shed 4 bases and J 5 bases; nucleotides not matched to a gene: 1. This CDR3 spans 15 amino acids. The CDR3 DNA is TGTGCCAGCAGCTCGGGACTAGCGGGAACCGGGGAGCTGTTTTTT. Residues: CASSSGLAGTGELFF.

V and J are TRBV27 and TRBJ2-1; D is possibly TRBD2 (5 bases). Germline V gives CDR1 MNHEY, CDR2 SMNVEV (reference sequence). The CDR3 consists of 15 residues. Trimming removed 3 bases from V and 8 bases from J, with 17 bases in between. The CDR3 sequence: CASSLTVASRDEQFF. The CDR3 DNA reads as TGTGCCAGCAGTTTGACGGTAGCGAGTAGAGATGAGCAGTTCTTC.

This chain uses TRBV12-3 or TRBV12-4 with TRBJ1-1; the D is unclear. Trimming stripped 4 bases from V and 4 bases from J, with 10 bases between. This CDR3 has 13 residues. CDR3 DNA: TGTGCCAGCAGTTGGGCGGGCCCCACTGAAGCTTTCTTT. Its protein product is CASSWAGPTEAFF.

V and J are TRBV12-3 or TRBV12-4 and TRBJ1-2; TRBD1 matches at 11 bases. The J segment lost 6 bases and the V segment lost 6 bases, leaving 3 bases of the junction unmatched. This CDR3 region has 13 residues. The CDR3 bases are TGTGCCAGCAGAAGGACAGGGGGCGATGGCTACACCTTC. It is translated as CASRRTGGDGYTF.

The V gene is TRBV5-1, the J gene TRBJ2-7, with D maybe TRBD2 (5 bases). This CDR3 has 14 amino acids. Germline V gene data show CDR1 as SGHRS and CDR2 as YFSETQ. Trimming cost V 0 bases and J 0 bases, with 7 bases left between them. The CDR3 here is CASSLESGSYEQYF. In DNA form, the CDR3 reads TGCGCCAGCAGCTTGGAGAGCGGCTCCTACGAGCAGTACTTC.

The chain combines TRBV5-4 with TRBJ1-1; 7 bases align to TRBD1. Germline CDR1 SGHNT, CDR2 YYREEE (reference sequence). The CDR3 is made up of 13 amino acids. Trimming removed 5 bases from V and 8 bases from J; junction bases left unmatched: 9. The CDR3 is CASSPQGWEEAFF. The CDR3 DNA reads TGTGCCAGCAGTCCACAGGGGTGGGAAGAAGCTTTCTTT.

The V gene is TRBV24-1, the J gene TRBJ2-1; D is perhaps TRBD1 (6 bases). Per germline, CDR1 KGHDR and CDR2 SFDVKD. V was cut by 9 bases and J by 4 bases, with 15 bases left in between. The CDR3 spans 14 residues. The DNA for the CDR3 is TGTGCCACCGGCGAGGGGGAACCATACAATGAGCAGTTCTTC. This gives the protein CATGEGEPYNEQFF.

CDR3 amino acids: CASSLRAGAYEQYF. DNA for the CDR3: TGTGCCAGCAGCTTACGCGCAGGGGCCTACGAGCAGTACTTC. The V call is TRBV7-9, the J call TRBJ2-7; D is possibly TRBD1 (6 bases). V was cut by 2 bases and J by 2 bases, with 10 bases left in between. The CDR3 has 14 residues. Germline V gene lookup returns CDR1 SEHNR and CDR2 FQNEAQ (reference sequence).

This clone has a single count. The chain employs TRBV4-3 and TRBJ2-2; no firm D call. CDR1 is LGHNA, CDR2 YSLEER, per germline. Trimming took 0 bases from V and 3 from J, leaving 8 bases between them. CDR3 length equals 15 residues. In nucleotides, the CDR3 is TGCGCCAGCAGCCAAGATCGACTTTACACCGGGGAGCTGTTTTTT. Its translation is CASSQDRLYTGELFF.

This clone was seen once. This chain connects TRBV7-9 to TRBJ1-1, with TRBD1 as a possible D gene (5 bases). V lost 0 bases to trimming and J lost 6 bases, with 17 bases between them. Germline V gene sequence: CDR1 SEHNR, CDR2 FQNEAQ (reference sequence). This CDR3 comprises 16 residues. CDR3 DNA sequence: TGTGCCAGCAGCTTAGCGGGGGTAGGAGGGATGGCTGAAGCTTTCTTT. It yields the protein CASSLAGVGGMAEAFF.

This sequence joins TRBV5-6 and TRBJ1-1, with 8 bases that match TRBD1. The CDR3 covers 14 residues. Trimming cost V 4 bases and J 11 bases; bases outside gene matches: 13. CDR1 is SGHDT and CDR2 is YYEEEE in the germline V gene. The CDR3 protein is CASSHIQGGLFAFF. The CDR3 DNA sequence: TGTGCCAGCAGCCACATACAGGGGGGACTATTTGCTTTCTTT.

In DNA form, the CDR3 reads TGTGCCAGCAGCCCACAGGGGAATTTACCCGGGGAGCTGTTTTTT. Protein sequence: CASSPQGNLPGELFF. The chain couples TRBV7-9 to TRBJ2-2; TRBD1 agrees at 7 bases. The CDR3 runs 15 residues. V lost 5 bases to trimming and J lost 6 bases; unmatched junction nucleotides: 9. Germline CDR1 reads SEHNR; CDR2 reads FQNEAQ (reference sequence).

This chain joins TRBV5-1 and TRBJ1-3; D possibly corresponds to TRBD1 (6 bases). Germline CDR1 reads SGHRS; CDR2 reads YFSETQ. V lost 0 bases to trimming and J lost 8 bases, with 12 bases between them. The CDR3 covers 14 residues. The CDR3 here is CASSLAGRGDTIYF. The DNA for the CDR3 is TGCGCCAGCAGCTTGGCCGGCAGGGGAGACACCATATATTTT.

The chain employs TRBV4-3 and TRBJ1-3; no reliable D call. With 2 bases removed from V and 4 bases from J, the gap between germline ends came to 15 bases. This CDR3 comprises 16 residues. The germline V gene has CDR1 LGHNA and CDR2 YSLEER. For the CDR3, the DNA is TGCGCCAGCAGCCAACTAGGTATAAGGTCGGGAAACACCATATATTTT. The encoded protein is CASSQLGIRSGNTIYF.

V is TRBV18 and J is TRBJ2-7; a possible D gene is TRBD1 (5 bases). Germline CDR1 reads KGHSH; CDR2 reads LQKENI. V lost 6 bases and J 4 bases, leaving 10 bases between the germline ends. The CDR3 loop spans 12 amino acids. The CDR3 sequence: CASSTETYEQYF. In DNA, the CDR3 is TGTGCCAGCTCGACAGAGACATACGAGCAGTACTTC.

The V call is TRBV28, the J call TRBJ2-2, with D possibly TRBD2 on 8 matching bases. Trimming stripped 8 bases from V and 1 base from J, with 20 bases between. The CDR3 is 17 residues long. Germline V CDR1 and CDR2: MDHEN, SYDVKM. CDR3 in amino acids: CASVHRGLVKNTGELFF. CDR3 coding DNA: TGTGCCAGCGTCCACAGGGGACTAGTGAAGAACACCGGGGAGCTGTTTTTT.

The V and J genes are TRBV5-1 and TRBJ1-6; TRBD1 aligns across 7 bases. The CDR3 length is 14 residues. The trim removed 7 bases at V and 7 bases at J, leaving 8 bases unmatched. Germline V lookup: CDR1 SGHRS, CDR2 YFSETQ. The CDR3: CASAKQGYNSPLHF. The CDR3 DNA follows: TGCGCCAGCGCTAAACAGGGGTACAATTCACCCCTCCACTTT.

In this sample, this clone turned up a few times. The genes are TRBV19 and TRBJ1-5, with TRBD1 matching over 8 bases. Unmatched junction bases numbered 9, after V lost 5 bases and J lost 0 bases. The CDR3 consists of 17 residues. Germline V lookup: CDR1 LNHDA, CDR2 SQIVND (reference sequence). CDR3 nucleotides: TGTGCCAGTAGTTTCAACAGGGGGGGCCATAGCAATCAGCCCCAGCATTTT. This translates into CASSFNRGGHSNQPQHF.

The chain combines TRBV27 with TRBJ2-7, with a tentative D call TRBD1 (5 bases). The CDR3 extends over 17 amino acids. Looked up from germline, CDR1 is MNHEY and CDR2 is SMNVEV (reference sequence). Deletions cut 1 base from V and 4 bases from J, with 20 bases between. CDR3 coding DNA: TGTGCCAGCAGTTTATTAGGACGCCAGGGCTTTAGATACGAGCAGTACTTC. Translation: CASSLLGRQGFRYEQYF.

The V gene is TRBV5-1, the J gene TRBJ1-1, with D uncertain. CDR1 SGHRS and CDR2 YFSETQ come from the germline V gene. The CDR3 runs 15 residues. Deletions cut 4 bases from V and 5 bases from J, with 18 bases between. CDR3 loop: CASSPQYRGRTEAFF. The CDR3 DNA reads TGCGCCAGCAGCCCGCAGTACAGAGGGAGAACTGAAGCTTTCTTT.

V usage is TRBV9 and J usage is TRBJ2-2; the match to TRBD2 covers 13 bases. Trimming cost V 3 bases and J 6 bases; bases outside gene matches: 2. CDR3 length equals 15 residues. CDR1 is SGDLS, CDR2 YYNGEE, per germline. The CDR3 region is CASSDTSGRAGELFF. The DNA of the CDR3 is TGTGCCAGCAGCGATACTAGCGGGAGGGCCGGGGAGCTGTTTTTT.

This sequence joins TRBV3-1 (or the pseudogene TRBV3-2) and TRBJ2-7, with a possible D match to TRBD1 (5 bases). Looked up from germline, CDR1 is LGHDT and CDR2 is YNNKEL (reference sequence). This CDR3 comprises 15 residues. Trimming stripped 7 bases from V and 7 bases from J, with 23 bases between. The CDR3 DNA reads TGTGCCAGCACCAACCAAGGGGTTCGGGCTGGGGAGCAGTACTTC. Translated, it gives CASTNQGVRAGEQYF.

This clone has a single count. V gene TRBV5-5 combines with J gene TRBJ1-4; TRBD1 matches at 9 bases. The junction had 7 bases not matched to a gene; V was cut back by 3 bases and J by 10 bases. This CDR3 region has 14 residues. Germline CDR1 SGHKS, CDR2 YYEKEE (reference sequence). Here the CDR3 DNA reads TGTGCCAGCAGCTCCTCGGACAGGGGCCCAAAACTGTTTTTT. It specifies CASSSSDRGPKLFF.

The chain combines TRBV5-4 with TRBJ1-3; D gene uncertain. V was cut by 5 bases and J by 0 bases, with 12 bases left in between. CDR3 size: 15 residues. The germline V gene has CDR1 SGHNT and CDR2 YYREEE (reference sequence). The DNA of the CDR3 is TGTGCCAGCAGTCTCAGTCTCATCTCTGGAAACACCATATATTTT. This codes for CASSLSLISGNTIYF.